Following are 15 T cell receptor beta chains from one sample sequenced in a study of cytomegalovirus exposure and HLA in healthy donors. Both 60 Vbeta primers and 13 Jbeta primers went into the PCR. Libraries were prepared by immunoSEQ multiplex PCR; TCRdb keeps only in-frame clonotypes and omits some of them. The sample yields 120,000 or so clones, 77% seen once. Input material: PBMCs. These receptors all stem from a human donor in good health.

The chain joins TRBV6-1 to TRBJ2-3, with 8 nucleotides matching TRBD2. The CDR3 covers 16 residues. The trim removed 1 base at V and 9 bases at J, leaving 12 bases unmatched. Germline V gene lookup returns CDR1 MNHNS and CDR2 SASEGT. Here the CDR3 reads CASSEGILAAGRTQYF. In DNA, the CDR3 is TGTGCCAGCAGTGAAGGAATACTAGCGGCCGGTCGGACGCAGTATTTT.

The gene calls are TRBV5-5 and TRBJ2-1; 9 nucleotides match TRBD1. The trim removed 2 bases at V and 9 bases at J, leaving 12 bases unmatched. The CDR3 extends over 16 amino acids. Germline V gene lookup returns CDR1 SGHKS and CDR2 YYEKEE (reference sequence). The CDR3 loop is CASSLRGDRVFREQFF. CDR3 bases: TGTGCCAGCAGCTTAAGGGGGGACAGGGTATTTCGTGAGCAGTTCTTC.

J is TRBJ2-1 and V is TRBV7-8; D is uncertain. Trimming removed 1 base from V and 8 bases from J, with 12 bases in between. Germline CDR1 is SGHVS and CDR2 is FQNEAQ. This CDR3 is built from 14 residues. The CDR3 bases are TGTGCCAGCAGCTTAGATGGTCCGTTAGATGAGCAGTTCTTC. This sequence encodes CASSLDGPLDEQFF.

The chain has TRBV9 and TRBJ2-2, with a possible D match to TRBD2 (5 bases). The CDR3 has 15 amino acids. Between the trimmed V and J ends, which lost 4 bases and 3 bases, there was a span of 13 bases. The germline V gene encodes CDR1 SGDLS and CDR2 YYNGEE. In DNA, the CDR3 is TGTGCCAGCAGCCCAGCGGCGCTCGACACCGGGGAGCTGTTTTTT. Residues: CASSPAALDTGELFF.

V usage is TRBV10-1 and J usage is TRBJ1-5, with D maybe TRBD1 (5 bases). The CDR3 runs to 11 residues. The ends were cut back, 9 bases at V and 10 bases at J, with 13 bases in the middle. CDR1 and CDR2 from the germline V gene are WNHNN and SYGVQD (reference sequence). CDR3 residues: CARETVGPQHF. The CDR3 nucleotides are TGCGCCAGGGAGACAGTCGGTCCCCAGCATTTT.

V gene TRBV5-1 combines with J gene TRBJ1-4, with D possibly being TRBD1 (6 bases). CDR1 SGHRS and CDR2 YFSETQ come from the germline V gene. CDR3 length: 16 amino acids. V was cut by 0 bases and J by 7 bases, with 16 bases left in between. This chain's CDR3 is CASSLARGPKREKLFF. The CDR3 coding sequence is TGCGCCAGCAGCTTGGCCAGGGGCCCCAAACGTGAAAAACTGTTTTTT.

The chain links TRBV11-3 to TRBJ2-7; D possibly corresponds to TRBD1 (5 bases). Germline CDR1 reads SGHNT; CDR2 reads YENEEA. With 4 bases removed from V and 0 bases from J, the gap between germline ends came to 10 bases. The CDR3 totals 14 residues. Here the CDR3 reads CASSSGRASYEQYF. The CDR3 DNA is TGTGCCAGCAGCTCGGGCAGGGCCTCCTACGAGCAGTACTTC.

The gene calls are TRBV10-3 and TRBJ2-1; TRBD2 aligns across 9 bases. CDR3 size: 15 residues. V lost 2 bases to trimming and J lost 8 bases; unmatched junction nucleotides: 7. Germline V gene data show CDR1 as ENHRY and CDR2 as SYGVKD. CDR3 DNA: TGTGCCATCAGTGAGGTAGCGGGAGTAGGCGATGAGCAGTTCTTC. Its translation is CAISEVAGVGDEQFF.

This clone was seen a handful of times. The rearrangement uses TRBV2 and TRBJ2-7, with 9 bases matching TRBD1. Losses at the gene ends were 6 bases for V and 1 base for J; bases not matched to a gene: 7. CDR1 and CDR2 (germline): SNHLY, FYNNEI. The CDR3 covers 15 residues. CDR3 in amino acids: CASRTPGQGSYEQYF. The CDR3 bases are TGTGCCAGCAGGACCCCGGGACAGGGTTCCTACGAGCAGTACTTC.

V usage is TRBV7-9 and J usage is TRBJ2-1; D might be TRBD1 (6 bases). Germline V gene lookup returns CDR1 SEHNR and CDR2 FQNEAQ (reference sequence). This CDR3 comprises 13 residues. V was cut by 6 bases and J by 4 bases, with 10 bases left in between. The CDR3 DNA reads as TGTGCCAGCAGGGGGACAACTTACAATGAGCAGTTCTTC. This encodes CASRGTTYNEQFF.

V gene TRBV28 combines with J gene TRBJ2-7; 7 bases fit TRBD1. After removal of 4 bases from V and 2 bases from J, the junction contained 8 bases not matched to a gene. The CDR3 runs to 15 residues. Germline V gene data show CDR1 as MDHEN and CDR2 as SYDVKM. The CDR3 coding sequence is TGTGCCAGCAGTTACAGGACAGGAAAAACCTACGAGCAGTACTTC. Its protein is CASSYRTGKTYEQYF.

This chain links TRBV9 with TRBJ1-1; TRBD1 aligns across 7 bases. CDR1 and CDR2 from the germline V gene are SGDLS and YYNGEE. V trimming: 3 bases; J trimming: 1 base; junction bases outside the gene matches: 6. The CDR3 loop spans 15 amino acids. CDR3 nucleotide sequence: TGTGCCAGCAGCGCGGACAGGAGGGGGAACACTGAAGCTTTCTTT. Protein sequence: CASSADRRGNTEAFF.

The rearrangement uses TRBV28 and TRBJ1-2, with 7 positions matching TRBD1. The V segment lost 4 bases and the J segment 5 bases; nucleotides outside the gene matches: 10. The V gene's germline CDR1 is MDHEN and CDR2 SYDVKM. The CDR3 sequence is 15 residues long. CDR3 sequence: CASSSPKGARYGYTF. Written as DNA, the CDR3 is TGTGCCAGCAGTTCGCCTAAGGGGGCAAGGTATGGCTACACCTTC.

The chain uses TRBV5-1 and TRBJ1-3, with no clear D. Trimming stripped 4 bases from V and 2 bases from J, with 10 bases between. CDR1 SGHRS and CDR2 YFSETQ come from the germline V gene. The CDR3 runs to 14 residues. CDR3 nucleotide sequence: TGCGCCAGCAGCCCCCTTGAGCCTGGAAACACCATATATTTT. Protein product: CASSPLEPGNTIYF.

The chain employs TRBV30 and TRBJ1-6; no reliable D call. CDR1 is GTSNPN, CDR2 SVGIG, per germline (reference sequence). Trimming stripped 3 bases from V and 17 bases from J, with 20 bases between. This CDR3 region has 13 residues. CDR3 residues: CAWRATRLDEVHF. CDR3 nucleotides: TGTGCCTGGAGGGCAACCCGTCTAGACGAAGTCCACTTT.